This T cell receptor beta chain was obtained from a study of STAT5B mutations in CD4+ large granular lymphocyte leukemia. Study-wide results and caveats: Compared with healthy controls (2/35), patient top clones favored TRBV06 (8/27). Main leukemic clonotypes were patient-specific, but approximately 27% appeared at low frequency elsewhere.

Here immunoSEQ multiplex PCR was the method, and the copy in TCRdb shows in-frame clones only, minus some. The table includes approximately 27,000 clones, 81% detected once. Points on this clone: What it binds is unknown.

From germline, CDR1 is MGHRA and CDR2 YSYEKL. The CDR3 has 18 residues. Unmatched junction bases numbered 11, after V lost 1 base and J lost 6 bases. This chain joins TRBV4-1 and TRBJ2-3; 12 bases match TRBD2. The sample consisted of CD4+ T cells from blood buffy coats. The sequence was obtained from a human donor in good health. This CDR3 reads CASSQGTSGVLKRDTQYF. CDR3 DNA sequence: TGCGCCAGCAGCCAAGGGACTAGCGGGGTACTAAAGAGGGATACGCAGTATTTT.